The 8 T cell receptor beta chains presented below share a single source sample, sequenced in a study of blood T cell repertoires in COVID-19. TCRdb's copy holds only in-frame clones and misses some; the assay was immunoSEQ multiplex PCR. Of 60,000 to 80,000 clones listed, about nine tenths are singletons. Material for sequencing was peripheral blood. The origin of the receptors is a human donor in a cohort sampled during active COVID-19.

This clone is a singleton in its sample. V gene TRBV11-2 combines with J gene TRBJ2-7; 8 bases match TRBD2. Germline CDR1 SGHAT, CDR2 FQNNGV. The CDR3 is 15 amino acids. V lost 1 base and J lost 1; bases outside the gene matches: 3. CDR3 protein: CASSLGRGDSYEQYF. CDR3 in DNA: TGTGCCAGCAGCTTAGGGCGGGGGGATTCCTACGAGCAGTACTTC.

The V and J genes are TRBV5-1 and TRBJ2-5; D possibly corresponds to TRBD2 (6 bases). Germline-derived CDR1 and CDR2 are SGHRS and YFSETQ. V shed 4 bases and J shed 3 bases, with 13 bases lying between them. The CDR3 is 14 residues long. CDR3 coding DNA: TGCGCCAGCAGCCGCGTAGGGGAGGAAGAGACCCAGTACTTC. Protein: CASSRVGEEETQYF. Looking up the rest from reference TRBV5-1 and TRBJ2-5 gives the full variable domain: KAGVTQTPRYLIKTRGQQVTLSCSPISGHRSVSWYQQTPGQGLQFLFEYFSETQRNKGNFPGRFSGRQFSNSRSEMNVSTLELGDSALYLCASSRVGEEETQYFGPGTRLLVL.

This chain links TRBV23-1 with TRBJ2-7, with D unclear. TRBV23-1 is assigned to the ORF class and has an uncertain function. CDR3 length equals 15 residues. The ends were cut back, 0 bases at V and 2 bases at J, with 11 bases in the middle. CDR3 nucleotide sequence: TGCGCCAGCAGTCAATCTAGTAGCAAAGCCTACGAGCAGTACTTC. Amino acid sequence: CASSQSSSKAYEQYF.

J is TRBJ2-3 and V is TRBV9, with D hard to call. This CDR3 contains 14 residues. Trimming pared 4 bases from V and 3 bases from J, leaving 12 bases between. In germline, CDR1 is SGDLS, CDR2 YYNGEE. The CDR3 region has the DNA TGTGCCAGCAGCCCTGCGGATCTAACAGATACGCAGTATTTT. It encodes CASSPADLTDTQYF.

With respect to this clone: Other nucleotide sequences in the sample specify the same CDR3. The chain carries TRBV5-1 and TRBJ1-3; D unresolved. Germline assignment: CDR1 SGHRS and CDR2 YFSETQ. With 2 bases removed from V and 0 bases from J, the gap between germline ends came to 6 bases. CDR3 size: 14 residues. This CDR3 reads CASSLSVSGNTIYF. The CDR3 DNA reads TGCGCCAGCAGCTTATCCGTCTCTGGAAACACCATATATTTT.

This clone was observed a single time. V and J are TRBV10-3 and TRBJ1-2; the D is unclear. V shed 4 bases and J shed 8 bases, with 17 bases lying between them. The V gene's germline CDR1 is ENHRY and CDR2 SYGVKD. The CDR3 totals 14 residues. CDR3 DNA: TGTGCCATCAGTGTAGGCGGCAGTCGGGGAGGCTACACCTTC. Protein sequence: CAISVGGSRGGYTF.

The chain employs TRBV4-2 and TRBJ1-1, with D possibly TRBD1 on 5 matching bases. Between the trimmed V and J ends, which lost 7 bases and 1 base, there was a span of 7 bases. The CDR3 runs to 12 residues. CDR1 and CDR2 from the germline V gene are LGHNA and YNFKEQ. The DNA of the CDR3 is TGTGCCAGCAATAGGGGGAACACTGAAGCTTTCTTT. This codes for CASNRGNTEAFF.

The chain uses TRBV5-1 and TRBJ2-7; D might be TRBD1 (6 bases). The CDR3 loop spans 15 amino acids. Germline CDR1 SGHRS, CDR2 YFSETQ. V shed 2 bases and J shed 2 bases, with 14 bases lying between them. The CDR3 region has the DNA TGCGCCAGCAGCTTTTATAGGTCAGGGGCCTACGAGCAGTACTTC. Amino acid sequence: CASSFYRSGAYEQYF. Full variable domain (remainder filled in from reference TRBV5-1 and TRBJ2-7): KAGVTQTPRYLIKTRGQQVTLSCSPISGHRSVSWYQQTPGQGLQFLFEYFSETQRNKGNFPGRFSGRQFSNSRSEMNVSTLELGDSALYLCASSFYRSGAYEQYFGPGTRLTVT.